This paragraph reports one TCR beta chain. Its antigen remains unidentified. A much larger clone is a single base away; this may be a read error. TCRdb used MiXCR to reprocess the RT-PCR reads, holding one entry per CDR3 protein. Of roughly 570,000 distinct CDR3 sequences in the sample, about 15% are singletons; the top ten hold around 10%. The data were obtained in a study of response to subunit inactivated influenza vaccine. From germline, CDR1 is MNHEY and CDR2 SMNVEV (reference sequence). The CDR3 contains 17 residues. Study-wide findings and caveats: Authors proposed each seasonal influenza vaccination draws in few new T cells.

The sample consisted of PBMCs from blood, taken 11 to 12 days after vaccination. This chain connects TRBV27 to TRBJ2-5; D is tentatively TRBD1 or TRBD2 (5 bases each). The receptor's source is a man aged 45 to 65 who received an inactivated influenza vaccine. CDR3 amino acids: CASSFIRLGASTGTQCF. The CDR3 DNA is TGTGCCAGCAGTTTCATAAGGTTGGGTGCGAGCACGGGGACCCAGTGCTTC.